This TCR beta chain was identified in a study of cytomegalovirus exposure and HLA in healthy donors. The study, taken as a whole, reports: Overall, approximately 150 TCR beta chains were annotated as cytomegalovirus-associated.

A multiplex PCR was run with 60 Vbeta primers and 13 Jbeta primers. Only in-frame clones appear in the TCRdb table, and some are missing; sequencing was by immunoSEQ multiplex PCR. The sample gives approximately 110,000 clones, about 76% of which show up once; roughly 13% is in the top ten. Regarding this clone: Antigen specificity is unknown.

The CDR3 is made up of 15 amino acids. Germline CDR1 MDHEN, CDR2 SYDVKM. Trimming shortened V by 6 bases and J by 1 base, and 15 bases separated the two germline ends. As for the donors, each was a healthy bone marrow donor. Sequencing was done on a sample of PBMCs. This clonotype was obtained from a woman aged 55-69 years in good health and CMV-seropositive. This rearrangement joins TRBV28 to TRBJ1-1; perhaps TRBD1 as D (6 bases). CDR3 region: CASRPEGGQNTEAFF. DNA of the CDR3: TGTGCCAGCAGGCCCGAGGGGGGGCAGAACACTGAAGCTTTCTTT.